The entry below gives a single T cell receptor beta chain sequence along with its context. Antigen unknown. The data belong to a study of T cell responses to AZD1222 COVID-19 vaccine. As for the study in general: Both about-4-week and about-12-week second-dose recipients were combined.

Study outcomes and limitations: Across the whole spike, CD4 TCRs peaked at regions 160-218 and 743-854.

Germline CDR1 reads SGHRS; CDR2 reads YFSETQ. The CDR3 extends over 16 amino acids. The V end lost 0 bases, the J end lost 5 bases, and 14 bases lay between the germline ends. The method was immunoSEQ multiplex PCR; TCRdb's version includes in-frame clones alone and lacks a portion of them. The sample records around 110,000 clones, about 90% being singletons. This receptor was taken from an adult in good health. This chain uses TRBV5-1 with TRBJ1-4; D remains unclear. Sequenced material: peripheral blood, taken on day 0 of AZD1222 vaccination. Here the CDR3 DNA reads TGCGCCAGCAGCTTGGGGCCAGCCGGGGAAAATGAAAAACTGTTTTTT. Translating it yields CASSLGPAGENEKLFF.